One T cell receptor beta chain is described in this entry. The antigen is not known. The data are from a study of post-analysis software for immune sequencing data. Overall study results and limits: Samples sharing a preparation batch grouped tightly together when assessed by F measure. For normalized Chao1 diversity, multiple sclerosis patients scored significantly lower than controls did.

cDNA libraries for TCR beta contained unique molecular identifiers. It was from about 1 to 10 million T cells that about half a million cDNA molecules came. TCRdb itself ran the PCR reads through MiXCR, one entry per CDR3 protein. The sample lists roughly 800,000 distinct CDR3 sequences, 25% to 30% seen once, with more than 0.55% in the top ten. The TCR sequence derives from a girl between 5 and 17 years old with multiple sclerosis. The specimen sequenced was blood.

CDR3 loop: CASSGTGVGETQYF. The CDR3 DNA reads TGTGCCAGCAGCGGGACAGGGGTTGGAGAGACCCAGTACTTC. J is TRBJ2-5 and V is TRBV9, with 9 nucleotides matching TRBD1. Germline CDR1 is SGDLS and CDR2 is YYNGEE. Germline trimming cut 3 bases from V and 4 bases from J; bases unmatched to any gene: 4. This CDR3 contains 14 residues. The variable domain in full, with the rest retrieved from reference TRBV9 and TRBJ2-5, is DSGVTQTPKHLITATGQRVTLRCSPRSGDLSVYWYQQSLDQGLQFLIQYYNGEERAKGNILERFSAQQFPDLHSELNLSSLELGDSALYFCASSGTGVGETQYFGPGTRLLVL.